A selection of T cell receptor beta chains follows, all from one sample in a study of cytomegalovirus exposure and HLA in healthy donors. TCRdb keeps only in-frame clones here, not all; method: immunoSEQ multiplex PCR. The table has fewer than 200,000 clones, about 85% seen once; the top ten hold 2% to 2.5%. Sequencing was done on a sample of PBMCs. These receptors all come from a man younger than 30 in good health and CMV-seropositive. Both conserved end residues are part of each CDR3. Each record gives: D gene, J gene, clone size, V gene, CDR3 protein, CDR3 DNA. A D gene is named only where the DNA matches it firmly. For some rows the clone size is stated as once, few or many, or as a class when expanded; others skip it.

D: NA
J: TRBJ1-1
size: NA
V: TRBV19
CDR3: CASSGPAGSITEAFF
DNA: TGTGCCAGTTCCGGCCCGGCAGGGTCGATCACTGAAGCTTTCTTT

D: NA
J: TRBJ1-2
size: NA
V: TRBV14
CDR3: CASSQGSGRYGYTF
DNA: TGTGCCAGCAGCCAAGGATCAGGTCGTTATGGCTACACCTTC

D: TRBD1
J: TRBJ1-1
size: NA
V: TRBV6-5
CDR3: CASRTTGLSTEAFF
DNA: TGTGCCAGCAGGACGACAGGGCTATCCACTGAAGCTTTCTTT

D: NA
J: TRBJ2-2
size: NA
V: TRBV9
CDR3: CASSVAQGTGELFF
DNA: TGTGCCAGCAGCGTCGCCCAGGGTACCGGGGAGCTGTTTTTT

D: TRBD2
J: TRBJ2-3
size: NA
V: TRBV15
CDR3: CATSRRLAGERDTQYF
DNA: TGTGCCACCAGCCGACGACTAGCGGGGGAACGGGATACGCAGTATTTT

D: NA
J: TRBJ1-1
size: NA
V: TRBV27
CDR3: CASSLSGRGEAFF
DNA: TGTGCCAGCAGTTTATCGGGGAGAGGTGAAGCTTTCTTT

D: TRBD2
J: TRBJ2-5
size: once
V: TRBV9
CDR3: CASSADERGLGETQYF
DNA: TGTGCCAGCAGCGCCGATGAGCGGGGGCTTGGCGAGACCCAGTACTTC

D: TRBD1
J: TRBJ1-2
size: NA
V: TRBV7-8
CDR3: CASTLGTGHYGYTF
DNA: TGTGCCAGCACCCTTGGGACAGGTCACTATGGCTACACCTTC

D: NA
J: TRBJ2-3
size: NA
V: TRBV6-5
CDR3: CASSSLAVTDTQYF
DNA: TGTGCCAGCAGTTCCTTGGCGGTCACAGATACGCAGTATTTT

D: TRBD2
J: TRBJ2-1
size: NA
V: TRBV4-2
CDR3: CASSQEGWASGMDEQFF
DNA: TGTGCCAGCAGCCAAGAAGGGTGGGCTAGCGGGATGGATGAGCAGTTCTTC

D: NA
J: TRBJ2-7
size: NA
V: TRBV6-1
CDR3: CASSEAAGSTYEQYF
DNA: TGTGCCAGCAGTGAAGCTGCGGGGTCCACCTACGAGCAGTACTTC

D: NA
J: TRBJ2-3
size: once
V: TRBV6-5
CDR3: CASSYEVSTDTQYF
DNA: TGTGCCAGCAGTTACGAGGTCAGCACAGATACGCAGTATTTT

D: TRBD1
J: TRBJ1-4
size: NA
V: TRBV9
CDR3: CASSAGQGSTNEKLFF
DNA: TGTGCCAGCAGCGCTGGACAGGGAAGTACTAATGAAAAACTGTTTTTT

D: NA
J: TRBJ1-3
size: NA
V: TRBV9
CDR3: CASSVEGLGAGNTIYF
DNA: TGTGCCAGCAGCGTAGAGGGGCTTGGAGCTGGAAACACCATATATTTT

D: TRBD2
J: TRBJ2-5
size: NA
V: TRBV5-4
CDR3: CASSSPTSGGPETQYF
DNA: TGTGCCAGCAGCTCGCCGACTAGCGGGGGACCGGAGACCCAGTACTTC

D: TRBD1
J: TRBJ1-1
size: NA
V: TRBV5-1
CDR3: CASSLGRGQRAFF
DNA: TGCGCCAGCAGCTTAGGTAGGGGGCAGCGGGCTTTCTTT

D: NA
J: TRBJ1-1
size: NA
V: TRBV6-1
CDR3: CASSVGQLNTEAFF
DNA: TGTGCCAGCAGTGTAGGACAATTGAACACTGAAGCTTTCTTT

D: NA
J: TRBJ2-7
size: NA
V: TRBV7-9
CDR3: CASSFDRSYEQYF
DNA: TGTGCCAGCAGCTTCGACAGATCCTACGAGCAGTACTTC

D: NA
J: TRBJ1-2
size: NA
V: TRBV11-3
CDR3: CASSLGGRKVNGYTF
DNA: TGTGCCAGCAGCTTAGGGGGGCGCAAAGTTAATGGCTACACCTTC

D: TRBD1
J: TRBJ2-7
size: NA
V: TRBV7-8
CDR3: CASSPRTGGGYEQYF
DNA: TGTGCCAGCAGCCCCCGGACAGGGGGCGGGTACGAGCAGTACTTC

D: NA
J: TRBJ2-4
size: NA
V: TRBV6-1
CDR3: CASMDQGLENIQYF
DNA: TGTGCCAGCATGGACCAGGGACTTGAAAACATTCAGTACTTC

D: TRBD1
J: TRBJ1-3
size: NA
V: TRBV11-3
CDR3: CASSIGTVGNTIYF
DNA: TGTGCCAGCAGTATCGGGACAGTTGGAAACACCATATATTTT

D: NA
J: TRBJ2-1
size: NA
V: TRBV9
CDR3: CASSDGSSYNEQFF
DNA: TGTGCCAGCAGCGATGGCAGCTCCTACAATGAGCAGTTCTTC

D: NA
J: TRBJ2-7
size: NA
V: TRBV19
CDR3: CASSSGSSYEQYF
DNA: TGTGCCAGTAGTTCCGGGAGCTCCTACGAGCAGTACTTC

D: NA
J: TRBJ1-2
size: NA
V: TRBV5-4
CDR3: CASTWESAGPNTNYGYTF
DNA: TGTGCCAGCACCTGGGAGTCGGCAGGACCCAACACTAACTATGGCTACACCTTC

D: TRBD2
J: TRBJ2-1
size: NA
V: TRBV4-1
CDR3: CASSQGEELAGLNEQFF
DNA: TGCGCCAGCAGCCAAGGGGAGGAACTAGCGGGCCTCAATGAGCAGTTCTTC

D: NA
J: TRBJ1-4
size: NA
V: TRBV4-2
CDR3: CASSEKQGLDEKLFF
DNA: TGTGCCAGCAGCGAGAAACAGGGATTGGATGAAAAACTGTTTTTT

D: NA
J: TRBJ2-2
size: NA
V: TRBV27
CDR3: CASSLRARSPGELFF
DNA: TGTGCCAGCAGTTTACGAGCCCGGAGCCCCGGGGAGCTGTTTTTT

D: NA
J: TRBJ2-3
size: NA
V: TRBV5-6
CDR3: CASSEWRDTQYF
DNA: TGTGCCAGCAGCGAGTGGAGAGATACGCAGTATTTT

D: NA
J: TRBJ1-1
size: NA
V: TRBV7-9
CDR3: CASSETGTEAFF
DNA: TGTGCCAGCAGCGAAACAGGGACTGAAGCTTTCTTT

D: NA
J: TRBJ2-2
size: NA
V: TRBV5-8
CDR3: CASSLGWGSGELFF
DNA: TGTGCCAGCAGCTTGGGGTGGGGCTCCGGGGAGCTGTTTTTT

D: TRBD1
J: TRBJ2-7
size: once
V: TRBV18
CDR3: CASSPDRGDEQYF
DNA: TGTGCCAGCTCGCCCGACAGGGGCGACGAGCAGTACTTC

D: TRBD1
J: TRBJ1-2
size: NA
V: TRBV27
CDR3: CASSLTGGIGYTF
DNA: TGTGCCAGCAGTTTGACAGGGGGAATTGGCTACACCTTC

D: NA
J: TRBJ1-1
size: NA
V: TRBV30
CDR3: CAWGIEGLMNTEAFF
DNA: TGTGCCTGGGGTATAGAGGGTTTAATGAACACTGAAGCTTTCTTT

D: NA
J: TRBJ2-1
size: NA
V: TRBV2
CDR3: CASTLELAPPEQFF
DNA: TGTGCCAGCACTCTTGAGTTAGCGCCGCCTGAGCAGTTCTTC

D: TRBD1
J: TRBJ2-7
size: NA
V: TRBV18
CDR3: CASSPGTEDLEQYF
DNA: TGTGCCAGCTCACCCGGGACAGAGGATTTGGAGCAGTACTTC

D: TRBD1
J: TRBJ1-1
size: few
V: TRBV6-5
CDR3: CASSPYRQGRTEAFF
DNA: TGTGCCAGCAGTCCTTATAGACAGGGGCGCACTGAAGCTTTCTTT

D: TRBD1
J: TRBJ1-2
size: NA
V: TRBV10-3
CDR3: CAISEGTVLLDGYTF
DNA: TGTGCCATCAGTGAGGGGACAGTGCTATTGGATGGCTACACCTTC

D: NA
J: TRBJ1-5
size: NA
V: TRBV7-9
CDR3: CASSLAGVSNQPQHF
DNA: TGTGCCAGCAGCTTGGCGGGGGTCAGCAATCAGCCCCAGCATTTT

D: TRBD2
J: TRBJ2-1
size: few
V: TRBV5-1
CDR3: CASSTSGGVSYNEQFF
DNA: TGCGCCAGCTCGACTAGCGGGGGGGTTTCCTACAATGAGCAGTTCTTC

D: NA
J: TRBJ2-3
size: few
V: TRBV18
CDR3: CASSPVATPDTQYF
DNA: TGTGCCAGCTCACCAGTGGCCACCCCAGATACGCAGTATTTT

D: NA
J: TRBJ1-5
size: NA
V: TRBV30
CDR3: CAWGGLGNQPQHF
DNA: TGTGCCTGGGGCGGGCTGGGCAATCAGCCCCAGCATTTT

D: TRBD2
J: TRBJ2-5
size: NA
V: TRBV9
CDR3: CASSVRPSGGQETQYF
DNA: TGTGCCAGCAGCGTACGTCCTAGCGGGGGGCAAGAGACCCAGTACTTC

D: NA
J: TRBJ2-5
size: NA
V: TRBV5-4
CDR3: CASSRQAEETQYF
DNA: TGTGCCAGCAGCCGACAGGCTGAAGAGACCCAGTACTTC

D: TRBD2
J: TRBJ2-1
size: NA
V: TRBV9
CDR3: CASSVAGGSYNEQFF
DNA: TGTGCCAGCAGCGTGGCGGGGGGTTCCTACAATGAGCAGTTCTTC

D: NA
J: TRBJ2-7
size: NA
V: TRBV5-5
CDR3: CASSLGGTMSEQYF
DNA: TGTGCCAGCAGCTTGGGAGGGACAATGAGCGAGCAGTACTTC

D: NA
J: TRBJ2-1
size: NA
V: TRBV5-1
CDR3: CASSLPGSGPMEEQFF
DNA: TGCGCCAGCAGCTTGCCCGGGAGCGGTCCGATGGAAGAGCAGTTCTTC

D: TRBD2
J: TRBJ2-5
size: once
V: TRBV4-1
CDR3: CASSQVFLAGGKETQYF
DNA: TGCGCCAGCAGCCAAGTTTTTTTAGCGGGGGGAAAAGAGACCCAGTACTTC

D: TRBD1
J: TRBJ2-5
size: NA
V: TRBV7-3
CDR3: CASSPDRGRETQYF
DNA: TGTGCCAGCAGCCCAGACAGGGGTCGCGAGACCCAGTACTTC

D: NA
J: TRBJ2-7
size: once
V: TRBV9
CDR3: CASSEGVGEQYF
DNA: TGTGCCAGCAGCGAAGGGGTGGGGGAGCAGTACTTC

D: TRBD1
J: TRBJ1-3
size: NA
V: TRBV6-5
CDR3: CASSPTGGAGNTIYF
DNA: TGTGCCAGCAGCCCGACAGGGGGCGCTGGAAACACCATATATTTT

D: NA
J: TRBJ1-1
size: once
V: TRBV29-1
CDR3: CSVDSVEAGIEAFF
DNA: TGCAGCGTTGATTCGGTCGAGGCGGGAATTGAAGCTTTCTTT